This is a list of T cell receptor beta chains from one sample in a study of shared clonotypes between healthy human individuals. Sequencing was performed with immunoSEQ multiplex PCR; in TCRdb, only in-frame clones are kept and a portion is missing. This sample has about 650,000 clones, with around 95% found just once. Sequenced material: naive CD8+ T cells sorted from blood. The receptors originated from a woman aged 25 to 39 in good health. CDR3s include the opening cysteine and the closing phenylalanine or tryptophan. The order of the fields is clone size, J gene, V gene, D gene, CDR3 DNA, CDR3 protein. D genes are given only for firm matches. Size values are once, few and many counts, or a class for expanded clones, and some rows have none.

size: .
J: TRBJ2-2
V: TRBV14
D: .
DNA: TGTGCCAGCAGCCCATACAGGAACACCGGGGAGCTGTTTTTT
CDR3: CASSPYRNTGELFF

size: .
J: TRBJ1-6
V: TRBV5-6
D: TRBD1
DNA: TGTGCCAGCAGCCCTAAGGGGCCGAGGGACAGTATAACTTCACCCCTCCACTTT
CDR3: CASSPKGPRDSITSPLHF

size: once
J: TRBJ1-4
V: TRBV27
D: .
DNA: TGTGCCAGCAGTTTATCGGGGGCGACAACTAATGAAAAACTGTTTTTT
CDR3: CASSLSGATTNEKLFF

size: .
J: TRBJ1-1
V: TRBV27
D: .
DNA: TGTGCCAGCAGTAACAATCCCGGGGCGCTGGGAGCTTTCTTT
CDR3: CASSNNPGALGAFF

size: .
J: TRBJ2-1
V: TRBV19
D: .
DNA: TGTGCCAGTAGTCTAGGGACTCAGCCCCCATTCGTCCTCAATGAGCAGTTCTTC
CDR3: CASSLGTQPPFVLNEQFF

size: .
J: TRBJ1-1
V: TRBV27
D: .
DNA: TGTGCCAGCAGTTCCGGGGGCAACACTGAAGCTTTCTTT
CDR3: CASSSGGNTEAFF

size: .
J: TRBJ2-7
V: TRBV7-9
D: .
DNA: TGTGCCAGCAGCAACACCGAGGACGCACCCTACGAGCAGTACTTC
CDR3: CASSNTEDAPYEQYF

size: .
J: TRBJ2-2
V: TRBV7-8
D: .
DNA: TGTGCCAGCAGCTTACCCACCGGGGAGCTGTTTTTT
CDR3: CASSLPTGELFF

size: .
J: TRBJ1-5
V: TRBV18
D: .
DNA: TGTGCCAGCTCACCCCGCGGGGGTGCTAATCAGCCCCAGCATTTT
CDR3: CASSPRGGANQPQHF

size: .
J: TRBJ2-1
V: TRBV27
D: .
DNA: TGTGCCAGCAGTTTCGTGGAAGCCTGGAATGAGCAGTTCTTC
CDR3: CASSFVEAWNEQFF

size: once
J: TRBJ2-5
V: TRBV28
D: .
DNA: TGTGCCAGCAGTGCCCTTAGCGGTCCGGGGACCCAGTACTTC
CDR3: CASSALSGPGTQYF

size: .
J: TRBJ2-7
V: TRBV7-9
D: TRBD1
DNA: TGTGCCAGCAGCCCTAGGGCAGGGGGTAAAAGCTCCTACGAGCAGTACTTC
CDR3: CASSPRAGGKSSYEQYF

size: .
J: TRBJ2-2
V: TRBV5-4
D: .
DNA: TGTGCCAGCGGAGTGCGAGGGGACACCGGGGAGCTGTTTTTT
CDR3: CASGVRGDTGELFF

size: .
J: TRBJ1-5
V: TRBV6-1
D: .
DNA: TGTGCCAGCAGTAAAGCAGGGGTGACAGGACTAAGCGCGGGAGTCCAGCCCCAGCATTTT
CDR3: CASSKAGVTGLSAGVQPQHF

size: .
J: TRBJ1-1
V: TRBV19
D: TRBD1
DNA: TGTGCCAGTAGTATAGGCACAGGGGCGTTCACTGAAGCTTTCTTT
CDR3: CASSIGTGAFTEAFF

size: .
J: TRBJ1-5
V: TRBV15
D: TRBD1
DNA: TGTGCCACCAGCAGCACAAGACAGGGAGGTCAGCCCCAGCATTTT
CDR3: CATSSTRQGGQPQHF

size: .
J: TRBJ1-2
V: TRBV19
D: .
DNA: TGTGCCAGTACCTTGGGCTATGGCTACACCTTC
CDR3: CASTLGYGYTF

size: .
J: TRBJ2-7
V: TRBV4-1
D: .
DNA: TGCGCCAGCAGCCAGAGTCCGGGACATATCTACGAGCAGTACTTC
CDR3: CASSQSPGHIYEQYF

size: once
J: TRBJ2-1
V: TRBV9
D: .
DNA: TGTGCCAGCAGCGTAGGAGGCACGCCAGTTCTAGGGGGTGAGCAGTTCTTC
CDR3: CASSVGGTPVLGGEQFF

size: .
J: TRBJ2-1
V: TRBV5-8
D: .
DNA: TGTGCCAGCAGCTTGGGGGGCCGCTATAATGAGCAGTTCTTC
CDR3: CASSLGGRYNEQFF

size: .
J: TRBJ1-2
V: TRBV7-8
D: .
DNA: TGTGCCAGCAGCTTGGGTCAGGGAGGCTATGGCTACACCTTC
CDR3: CASSLGQGGYGYTF

size: .
J: TRBJ2-7
V: TRBV6-5
D: TRBD2
DNA: TGTGCCAGCAGTTACTCGATCCGGACTAGTCGATCCGAGCAGTACTTC
CDR3: CASSYSIRTSRSEQYF

size: .
J: TRBJ2-3
V: TRBV7-2
D: .
DNA: TGTGCCAGCAGCTTAGGTCGGGGTGGAGATACGCAGTATTTT
CDR3: CASSLGRGGDTQYF

size: .
J: TRBJ2-7
V: TRBV11-2
D: TRBD2
DNA: TGTGCCAGCAGCTTAGTCCCGAGCGGGAGTGGCGAGCAGTACTTC
CDR3: CASSLVPSGSGEQYF

size: .
J: TRBJ1-1
V: TRBV27
D: .
DNA: TGTGCCAGCAGTTTTTGGGAAGGGGGCACTGAAGCTTTCTTT
CDR3: CASSFWEGGTEAFF

size: .
J: TRBJ1-1
V: TRBV2
D: .
DNA: TGTGCCAGCCTTGAGCTCAGGGGCGACACTGAAGCTTTCTTT
CDR3: CASLELRGDTEAFF

size: .
J: TRBJ1-5
V: TRBV5-4
D: .
DNA: TGTGCCAGCAGCTTGGCCGGGGACGGACAGCCCCAGCATTTT
CDR3: CASSLAGDGQPQHF

size: .
J: TRBJ2-3
V: TRBV2
D: .
DNA: TGTGCCAGCAGAGGACTAATGGATACGCAGTATTTT
CDR3: CASRGLMDTQYF

size: .
J: TRBJ1-2
V: TRBV7-9
D: .
DNA: TGTGCCAGCAGCCCTTGGGGCAGGGGAACAGGGGGCTACACCTTC
CDR3: CASSPWGRGTGGYTF

size: .
J: TRBJ1-2
V: TRBV5-1
D: .
DNA: TGCGCCAGCAGCCAAAGTCCAGGGATGAATGGCTACACCTTC
CDR3: CASSQSPGMNGYTF

size: .
J: TRBJ2-5
V: TRBV9
D: TRBD1
DNA: TGTGCCAGCAGCGTAGGCGGGACAGGGGCCGAGACCCAGTACTTC
CDR3: CASSVGGTGAETQYF

size: .
J: TRBJ2-6
V: TRBV19
D: .
DNA: TGTGCCAGTAAACGGAAATCTGGGGCCAACGTCCTGACTTTC
CDR3: CASKRKSGANVLTF

size: .
J: TRBJ2-2
V: TRBV27
D: .
DNA: TGTGCCAGCAGTTTCTCCACCAGTGGGGACCTGTTTTTT
CDR3: CASSFSTSGDLFF

size: .
J: TRBJ2-3
V: TRBV27
D: TRBD2
DNA: TGTGCCAGCAGTCTATACCCCCGACTAGCGGGAGGGACAGATACGCAGTATTTT
CDR3: CASSLYPRLAGGTDTQYF

size: once
J: TRBJ2-7
V: TRBV28
D: TRBD2
DNA: TGTGCCAGCAGTCCCCAGGGAGGGCCTGACGAGCAGTACTTC
CDR3: CASSPQGGPDEQYF

size: .
J: TRBJ2-7
V: TRBV11-2
D: .
DNA: TGTGCCAGCAGGTCTGACTCCTCCTACGAGCAGTACTTC
CDR3: CASRSDSSYEQYF

size: .
J: TRBJ2-1
V: TRBV27
D: TRBD1
DNA: TGTGCCAGCAGTCACCTGGGACAGGGAGGCGATGAGCAGTTCTTC
CDR3: CASSHLGQGGDEQFF

size: .
J: TRBJ1-1
V: TRBV4-1
D: TRBD1
DNA: TGCGCCAGCAGCCAAGGTCGACAGGGAGGGAACACTGAAGCTTTCTTT
CDR3: CASSQGRQGGNTEAFF